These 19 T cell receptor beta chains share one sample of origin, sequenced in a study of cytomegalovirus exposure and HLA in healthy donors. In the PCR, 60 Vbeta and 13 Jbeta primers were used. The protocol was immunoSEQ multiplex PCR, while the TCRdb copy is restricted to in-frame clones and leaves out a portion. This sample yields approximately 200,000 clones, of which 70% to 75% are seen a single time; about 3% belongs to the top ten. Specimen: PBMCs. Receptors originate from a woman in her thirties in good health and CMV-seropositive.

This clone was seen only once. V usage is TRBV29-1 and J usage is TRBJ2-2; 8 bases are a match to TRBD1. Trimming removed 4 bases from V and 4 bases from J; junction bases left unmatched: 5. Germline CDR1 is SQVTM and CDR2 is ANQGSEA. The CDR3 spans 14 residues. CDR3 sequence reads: CSVVDRVATGELFF. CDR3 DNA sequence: TGCAGCGTTGTGGACAGGGTCGCCACCGGGGAGCTGTTTTTT.

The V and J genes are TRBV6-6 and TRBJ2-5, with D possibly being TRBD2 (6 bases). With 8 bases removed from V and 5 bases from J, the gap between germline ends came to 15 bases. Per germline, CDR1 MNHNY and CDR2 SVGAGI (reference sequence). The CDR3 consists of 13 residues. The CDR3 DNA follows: TGTGCCAGCTGCGGGGATCAGGAGGAGACCCAGTACTTC. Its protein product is CASCGDQEETQYF.

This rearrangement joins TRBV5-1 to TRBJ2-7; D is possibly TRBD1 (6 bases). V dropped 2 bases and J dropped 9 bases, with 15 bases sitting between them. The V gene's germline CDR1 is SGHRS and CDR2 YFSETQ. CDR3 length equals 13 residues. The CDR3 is CASSFGQGFGQYF. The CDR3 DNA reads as TGCGCCAGCAGCTTCGGGCAGGGGTTTGGGCAGTACTTC. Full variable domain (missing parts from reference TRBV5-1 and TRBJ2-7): KAGVTQTPRYLIKTRGQQVTLSCSPISGHRSVSWYQQTPGQGLQFLFEYFSETQRNKGNFPGRFSGRQFSNSRSEMNVSTLELGDSALYLCASSFGQGFGQYFGPGTRLTVT.

CDR3 DNA sequence: TGTGCCAGCAGTTACTCGGGGACAGGGGGTTATGGCTACACCTTC. Amino acids: CASSYSGTGGYGYTF. The J gene is TRBJ1-2, the V gene TRBV6-5, with 11 bases that match TRBD1. The CDR3 has 15 amino acids. CDR1 is MNHEY and CDR2 is SVGAGI in the germline V gene. J lost 5 bases, V lost 0 bases, and 2 bases had no gene match.

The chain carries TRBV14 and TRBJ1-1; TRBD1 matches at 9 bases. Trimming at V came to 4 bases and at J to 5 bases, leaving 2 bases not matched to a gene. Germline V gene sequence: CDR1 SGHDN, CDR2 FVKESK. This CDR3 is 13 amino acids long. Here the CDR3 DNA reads TGTGCCAGCAGCCGGGACAGGGTAACTGAAGCTTTCTTT. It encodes CASSRDRVTEAFF.

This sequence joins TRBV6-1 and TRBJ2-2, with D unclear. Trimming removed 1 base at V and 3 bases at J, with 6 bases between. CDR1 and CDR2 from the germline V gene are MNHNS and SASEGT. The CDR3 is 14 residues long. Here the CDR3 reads CASSEGAYTGELFF. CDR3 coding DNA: TGTGCCAGCAGTGAAGGGGCCTACACCGGGGAGCTGTTTTTT.

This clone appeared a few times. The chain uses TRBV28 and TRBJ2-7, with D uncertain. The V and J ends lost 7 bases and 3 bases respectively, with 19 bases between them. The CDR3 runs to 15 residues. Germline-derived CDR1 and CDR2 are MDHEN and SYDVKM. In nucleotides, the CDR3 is TGTGCCAGCACCCCCCCAGGTCGTCCTTACTACGAGCAGTACTTC. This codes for CASTPPGRPYYEQYF.

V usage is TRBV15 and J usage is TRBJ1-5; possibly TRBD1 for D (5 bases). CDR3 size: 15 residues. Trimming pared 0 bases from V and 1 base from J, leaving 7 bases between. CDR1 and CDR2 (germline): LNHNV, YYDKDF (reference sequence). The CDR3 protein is CATSRDRASNQPQHF. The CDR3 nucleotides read TGTGCCACCAGCAGAGACAGGGCGAGCAATCAGCCCCAGCATTTT. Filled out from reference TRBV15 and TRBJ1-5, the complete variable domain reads DAMVIQNPRYQVTQFGKPVTLSCSQTLNHNVMYWYQQKSSQAPKLLFHYYDKDFNNEADTPDNFQSRRPNTSFCFLDIRSPGLGDTAMYLCATSRDRASNQPQHFGDGTRLSIL.

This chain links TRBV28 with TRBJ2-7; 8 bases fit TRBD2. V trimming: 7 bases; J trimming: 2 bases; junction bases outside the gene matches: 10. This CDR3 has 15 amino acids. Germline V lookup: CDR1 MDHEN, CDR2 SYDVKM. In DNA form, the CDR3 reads TGTGCCAGCAAATCCAGTGAGCGGGAGACCTACGAGCAGTACTTC. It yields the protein CASKSSERETYEQYF.

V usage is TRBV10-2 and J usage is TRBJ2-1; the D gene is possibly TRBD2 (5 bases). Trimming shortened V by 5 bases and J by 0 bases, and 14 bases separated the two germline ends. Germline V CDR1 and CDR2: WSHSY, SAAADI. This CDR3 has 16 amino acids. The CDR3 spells CASSPGPRGSYNEQFF. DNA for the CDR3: TGCGCCAGCAGTCCGGGCCCCCGGGGCTCCTACAATGAGCAGTTCTTC.

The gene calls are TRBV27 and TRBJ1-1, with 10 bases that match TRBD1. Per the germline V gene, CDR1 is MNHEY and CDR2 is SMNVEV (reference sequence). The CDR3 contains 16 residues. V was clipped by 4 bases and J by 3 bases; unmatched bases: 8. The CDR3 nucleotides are TGTGCCAGCAGTTACCGACAGGGGGCGCGGGACACTGAAGCTTTCTTT. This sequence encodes CASSYRQGARDTEAFF.

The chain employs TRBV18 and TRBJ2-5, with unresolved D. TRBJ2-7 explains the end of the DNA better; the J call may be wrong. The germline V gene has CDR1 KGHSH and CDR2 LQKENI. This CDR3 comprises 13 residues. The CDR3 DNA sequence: TGTGCCAGCTCACCCGAGCCCTCCTACGAGCAGTACTTC. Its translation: CASSPEPSYEQYF.

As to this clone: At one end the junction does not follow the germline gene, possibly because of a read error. In DNA, the CDR3 is TGTTCCAGCAGCTTAGAAGGCAGGGGGAACACTGAAGCTTTCTTT. Translating gives CSSSLEGRGNTEAFF. The chain has TRBV7-9 and TRBJ1-1; D is perhaps TRBD1 (6 bases). Germline V CDR1 and CDR2: SEHNR, FQNEAQ (reference sequence). The CDR3 runs to 15 residues.

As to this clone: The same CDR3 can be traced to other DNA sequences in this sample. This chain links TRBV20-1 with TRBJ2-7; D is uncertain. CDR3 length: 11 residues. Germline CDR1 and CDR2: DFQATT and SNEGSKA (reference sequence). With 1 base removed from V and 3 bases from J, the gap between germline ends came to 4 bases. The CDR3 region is CSARAGYEQYF. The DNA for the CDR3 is TGCAGTGCTAGAGCCGGCTACGAGCAGTACTTC.

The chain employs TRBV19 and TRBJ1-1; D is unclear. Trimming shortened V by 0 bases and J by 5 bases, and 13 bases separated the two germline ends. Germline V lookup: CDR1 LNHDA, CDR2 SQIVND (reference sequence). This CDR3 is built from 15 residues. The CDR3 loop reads CASSIDPEGETEAFF. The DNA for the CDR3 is TGTGCCAGTAGTATAGATCCGGAGGGTGAAACTGAAGCTTTCTTT.

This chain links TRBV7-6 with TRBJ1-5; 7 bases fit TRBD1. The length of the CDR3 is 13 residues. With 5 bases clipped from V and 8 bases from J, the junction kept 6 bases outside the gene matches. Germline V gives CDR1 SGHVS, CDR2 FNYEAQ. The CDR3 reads CASSQTGAEPQHF. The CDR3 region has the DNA TGTGCCAGCAGCCAAACAGGGGCTGAGCCCCAGCATTTT.

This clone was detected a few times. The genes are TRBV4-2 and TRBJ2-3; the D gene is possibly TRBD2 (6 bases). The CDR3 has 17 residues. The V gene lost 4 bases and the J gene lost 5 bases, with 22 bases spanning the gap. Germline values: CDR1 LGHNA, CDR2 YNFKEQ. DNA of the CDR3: TGTGCCAGCAGCCCAGGAGGGGAGTCGTCCACGGTAGATACGCAGTATTTT. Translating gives CASSPGGESSTVDTQYF.

The CDR3 DNA is TGTGCCAGCAGCTTAGTTAGGGGGAAGCACCTCACCGGGGAGCTGTTTTTT. Translated, it gives CASSLVRGKHLTGELFF. This sequence joins TRBV11-2 and TRBJ2-2, with D possibly matching TRBD1 (6 bases). In germline, CDR1 is SGHAT, CDR2 FQNNGV. There are 17 residues in the CDR3. V lost 1 base and J 4 bases, leaving 16 bases between the germline ends.

The CDR3 here is CASSPLQGVNTEAFF. As DNA, the CDR3 is TGTGCCAGCAGCCCGTTACAGGGAGTGAACACTGAAGCTTTCTTT. This chain joins TRBV7-9 and TRBJ1-1, with D perhaps matching TRBD1 (6 bases). The length of the CDR3 is 15 residues. Germline V gives CDR1 SEHNR, CDR2 FQNEAQ (reference sequence). Trimming stripped 5 bases from V and 0 bases from J, with 13 bases between.